This TCR beta chain came from a study of beta chain features in type 1 diabetes. To note about this clone: Its antigen is not known. In the same sample, other DNA sequences code for this CDR3.

The study, taken as a whole, reports: For Type 1 diabetes patients, all four CD4+ subsets carried TCRB CDR3s that were moderately but significantly shorter.

With 4 bases removed from V and 6 bases from J, the gap between germline ends came to 6 bases. Germline assignment: CDR1 SGHNT and CDR2 YYREEE (reference sequence). The length of the CDR3 is 11 residues. CD45RO/CCR7/CD25/CD127/CD95/CD27 sorting isolated CD4+ naive, central memory, regulatory and stem cell-like memory cells. cDNA synthesis used the whole RNA isolate, giving expressed TCRB sequences. Sequenced by immunoSEQ multiplex PCR; TCRdb stores in-frame clones only, minus some. Of more than 550,000 clones listed, over 11% were seen once; the top ten hold 0.035% to 0.045%. Sequences were obtained from naive CD4+ T cells from blood. This rearrangement joins TRBV5-4 to TRBJ2-3, with D possibly matching TRBD2 (5 bases). The origin of this receptor is a man between 18 and 35 years old with type 1 diabetes. The CDR3 here is CASSPGDTQYF. The CDR3 DNA follows: TGTGCCAGCAGCCCGGGGGATACGCAGTATTTT.